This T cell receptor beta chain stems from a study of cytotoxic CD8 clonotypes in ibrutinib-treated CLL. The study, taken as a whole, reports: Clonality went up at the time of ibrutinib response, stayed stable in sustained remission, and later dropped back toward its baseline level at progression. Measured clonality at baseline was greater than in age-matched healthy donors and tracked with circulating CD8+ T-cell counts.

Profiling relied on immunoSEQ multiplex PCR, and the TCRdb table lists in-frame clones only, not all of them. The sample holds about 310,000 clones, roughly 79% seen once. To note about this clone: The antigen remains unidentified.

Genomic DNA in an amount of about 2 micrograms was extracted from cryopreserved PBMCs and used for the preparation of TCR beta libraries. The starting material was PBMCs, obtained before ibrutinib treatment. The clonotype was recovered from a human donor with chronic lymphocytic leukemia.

The CDR3 here is CASARQGFPETQYF. CDR3 nucleotide sequence: TGTGCCAGCGCTCGACAGGGGTTTCCAGAGACCCAGTACTTC. The chain carries TRBV6-5 and TRBJ2-5, with 8 bases that match TRBD1. Germline V gene lookup returns CDR1 MNHEY and CDR2 SVGAGI. This CDR3 comprises 14 residues. Trimming took 8 bases from V and 4 from J; bases not matched to a gene: 9.